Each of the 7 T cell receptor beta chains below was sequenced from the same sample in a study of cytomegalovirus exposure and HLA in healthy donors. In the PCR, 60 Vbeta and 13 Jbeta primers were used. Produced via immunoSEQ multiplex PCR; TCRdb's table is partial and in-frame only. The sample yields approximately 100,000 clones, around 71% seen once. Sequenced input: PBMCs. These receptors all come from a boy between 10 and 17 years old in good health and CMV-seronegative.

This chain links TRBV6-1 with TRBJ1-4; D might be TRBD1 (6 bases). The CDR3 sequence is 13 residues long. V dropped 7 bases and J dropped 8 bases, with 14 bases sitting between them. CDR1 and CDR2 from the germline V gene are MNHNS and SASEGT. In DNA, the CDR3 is TGTGCCAGCAATTGGGACATTTGGGAAAAACTGTTTTTT. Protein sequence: CASNWDIWEKLFF.

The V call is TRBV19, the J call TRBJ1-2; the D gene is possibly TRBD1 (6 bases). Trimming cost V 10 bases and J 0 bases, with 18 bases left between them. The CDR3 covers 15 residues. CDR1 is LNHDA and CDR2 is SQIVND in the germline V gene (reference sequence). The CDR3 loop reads CATREQGQANYGYTF. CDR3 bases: TGTGCCACCAGAGAACAGGGCCAAGCTAACTATGGCTACACCTTC.

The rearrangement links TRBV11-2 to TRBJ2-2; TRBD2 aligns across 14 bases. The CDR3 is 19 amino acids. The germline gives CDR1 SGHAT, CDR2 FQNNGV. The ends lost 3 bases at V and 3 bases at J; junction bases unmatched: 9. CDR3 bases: TGTGCCAGCAGCTTGGACCCGGGACTAGCGGGAGAGTACACCGGGGAGCTGTTTTTT. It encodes CASSLDPGLAGEYTGELFF. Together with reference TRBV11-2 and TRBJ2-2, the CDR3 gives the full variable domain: EAGVAQSPRYKIIEKRQSVAFWCNPISGHATLYWYQQILGQGPKLLIQFQNNGVVDDSQLPKDRFSAERLKGVDSTLKIQPAKLEDSAVYLCASSLDPGLAGEYTGELFFGEGSRLTVL.

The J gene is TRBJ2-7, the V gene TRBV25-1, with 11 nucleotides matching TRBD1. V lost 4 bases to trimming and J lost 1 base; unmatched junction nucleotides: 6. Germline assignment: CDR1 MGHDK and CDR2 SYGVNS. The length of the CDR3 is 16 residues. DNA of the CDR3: TGTGCCAGCAGTGGACCCGGGACAGGGGGTTCCTACGAGCAGTACTTC. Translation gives CASSGPGTGGSYEQYF.

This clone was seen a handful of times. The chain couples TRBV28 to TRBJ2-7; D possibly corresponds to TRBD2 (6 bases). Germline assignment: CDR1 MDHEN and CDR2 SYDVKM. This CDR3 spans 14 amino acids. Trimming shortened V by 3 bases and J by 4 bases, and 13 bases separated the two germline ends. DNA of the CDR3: TGTGCCAGCAGTTTTTTTCCAGGGAGGTACGAGCAGTACTTC. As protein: CASSFFPGRYEQYF.

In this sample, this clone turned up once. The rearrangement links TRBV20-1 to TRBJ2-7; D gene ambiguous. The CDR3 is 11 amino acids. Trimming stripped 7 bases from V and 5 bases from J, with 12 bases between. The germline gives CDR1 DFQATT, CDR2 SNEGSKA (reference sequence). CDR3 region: CSGAGKNEQYF. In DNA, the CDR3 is TGCAGTGGGGCAGGAAAGAACGAGCAGTACTTC.

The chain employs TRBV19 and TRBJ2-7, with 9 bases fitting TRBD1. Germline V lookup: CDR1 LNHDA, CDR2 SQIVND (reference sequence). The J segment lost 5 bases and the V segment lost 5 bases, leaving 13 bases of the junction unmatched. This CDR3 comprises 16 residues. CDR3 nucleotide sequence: TGTGCCAGTAGTCCACCTGGGGACAGGGTTCGCCACGAGCAGTACTTC. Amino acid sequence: CASSPPGDRVRHEQYF.